Reported below is one TCR beta chain. Its antigen remains unknown. These data belong to a study of OX40 agonist ivuxolimab in advanced cancers. Study summary: Every 2 weeks, patients received ivuxolimab intravenously, dosed at 0.01 to 10 mg/kg. Overall study results and limits: Some nonresponders additionally presented with little normalized T-cell clonal expansion.

The CDR3 contains 15 residues. The germline gives CDR1 SGHTA, CDR2 FQGNSA. The junction had 7 bases not matched to a gene; V was cut back by 5 bases and J by 2 bases. Data came from immunoSEQ multiplex PCR; TCRdb stores just in-frame clones and leaves some out. The sample lists approximately 52,000 clones, 70% to 85% occurring once. The V call is TRBV7-2, the J call TRBJ2-3; 7 bases agree with TRBD1. The material sequenced was CD4+ or CD8+ T cells sorted from blood, taken in a trial of the OX40 agonist ivuxolimab. This TCR was recovered from an adult with an advanced solid tumor such as melanoma, head and neck, liver or kidney cancer. CDR3 residues: CASSQGVGTTDTQYF. The DNA of the CDR3 is TGTGCCAGCAGCCAGGGGGTGGGAACCACAGATACGCAGTATTTT.